Following are 27 T cell receptor beta chains from one sample sequenced in a study of identical twins. TCRdb redid the calling of the 5' RACE reads with MiXCR, one entry per CDR3 protein. This repertoire shows some 1,700,000 distinct CDR3 sequences, less than 35% found once; its top ten account for more than 0.25%. Material: cord blood. The source is a newborn girl in good health.

There are a few counts of this clonotype. The chain joins TRBV4-1 to TRBJ2-3, with D possibly matching TRBD1 (5 bases). Looked up from germline, CDR1 is MGHRA and CDR2 is YSYEKL. Trimming took off 1 base at V and 2 bases at J, with 10 bases between the two ends. The CDR3 has 15 residues. The CDR3 is CASSQGTTATDTQYF. The CDR3 nucleotides read TGCGCCAGCAGCCAAGGGACAACAGCCACAGATACGCAGTATTTT.

Turning to this clonotype: At one end the junction does not follow the germline gene, possibly because of a read error. The gene calls are TRBV4-1 and TRBJ2-1, with 7 bases aligning to TRBD2. Per germline, CDR1 MGHRA and CDR2 YSYEKL. The CDR3 spans 17 residues. DNA for the CDR3: TGCGCCACCAGCGGAACTAGCGCCCTTAGCTCCTACAATGAGCAGTTCTTC. Translation gives CATSGTSALSSYNEQFF.

For this clonotype: No conserved phenylalanine or tryptophan ends this CDR3, so it is likely a read error. No DNA is shown, since the ends of the CDR3 on it are uncertain; the CDR3 is the one TCRdb lists. The chain recombines TRBV15 with TRBJ1-2; the table's D call of TRBD1 was not tested on the DNA. Germline V gene sequence: CDR1 LNHNV, CDR2 YYDKDF (reference sequence). The CDR3 is 18 residues long, ends included. The CDR3 spells CATSRDRQGAIHGYGCTL.

The sample holds a few counts of this clonotype. This chain connects TRBV6-2 or TRBV6-3 to TRBJ1-1, with no clear D. CDR3 length equals 13 residues. The V gene's germline CDR1 is MNHEY and CDR2 SVGEGT. V gave up 0 bases and J gave up 5 bases, with 7 bases separating them. In nucleotides, the CDR3 is TGTGCCAGCAGTTACTCGGTAATAACTGAAGCTTTCTTT. It codes for CASSYSVITEAFF.

This clonotype was counted only a few times. The chain has TRBV29-1 and TRBJ2-7; D is unclear. The germline V gene encodes CDR1 SQVTM and CDR2 ANQGSEA. Trimming took 6 bases from V and 7 from J, leaving 13 bases between them. This CDR3 has 11 amino acids. The CDR3 coding sequence is TGCAGCGTCGTCTGGGCGAATGAGCAGTACTTC. Protein product: CSVVWANEQYF.

This clonotype was seen only a few times. This chain connects TRBV6-1 to TRBJ1-2, with D tentatively TRBD1 (5 bases). V was cut by 0 bases and J by 13 bases, with 12 bases left in between. Germline V lookup: CDR1 MNHNS, CDR2 SASEGT. The length of the CDR3 is 12 residues. The CDR3 protein is CASSEARVAFTF. For the CDR3, the DNA is TGTGCCAGCAGTGAAGCCAGGGTGGCTTTCACCTTC.

The rearrangement uses TRBV20-1 and TRBJ2-1, with 14 bases identical to TRBD2. Matching the DNA end better, TRBJ2-7 makes the J call doubtful. Looked up from germline, CDR1 is DFQATT and CDR2 is SNEGSKA (reference sequence). CDR3 size: 15 residues. Here the CDR3 DNA reads TGCAGCCCCGGGACTAGCGGGAGCTCCTACAATGAGCAGTACTTC. Protein product: CSPGTSGSSYNEQYF.

This clonotype came up a few times. This sequence joins TRBV6-4 and TRBJ2-3; 10 bases line up with TRBD2. The V gene end was trimmed by 6 bases and the J gene end by 5 bases; junction bases not matched to a gene: 11. Per the germline V gene, CDR1 is MRHNA and CDR2 is SNTAGT. The CDR3 has 16 amino acids. The CDR3 spells CASSLIAGGGGDTQYF. DNA for the CDR3: TGTGCCAGCAGCCTTATAGCGGGGGGCGGTGGAGATACGCAGTATTTT.

The genes are TRBV7-2 and TRBJ2-5; D may be TRBD2 (5 bases). Germline values: CDR1 SGHTA, CDR2 FQGNSA. The V end lost 5 bases, the J end lost 0 bases, and 19 bases lay between the germline ends. CDR3 length: 17 residues. The CDR3 spells CASSPVMVAQYQETQYF. CDR3 sequence (DNA): TGTGCCAGCAGCCCCGTTATGGTAGCGCAGTACCAAGAGACCCAGTACTTC.

V usage is TRBV4-2 and J usage is TRBJ2-1; TRBD2 aligns across 8 bases. Germline CDR1 and CDR2: LGHNA and YNFKEQ. V shed 1 base and J 6 bases; nucleotides not matched to a gene: 17. This CDR3 spans 19 amino acids. The DNA for the CDR3 is TGTGCCAGCAGCCAAGTCGGTGGAGTAGCGGGACTTCCAAGCAATGAGCAGTTCTTC. It specifies CASSQVGGVAGLPSNEQFF.

The J gene is TRBJ2-5, the V gene TRBV7-9, with 10 bases that match TRBD2. V shed 5 bases and J 11 bases; nucleotides not matched to a gene: 20. CDR1 is SEHNR and CDR2 is FQNEAQ in the germline V gene (reference sequence). The CDR3 length is 17 residues. CDR3 region: CASSPQGLAGVYNEQYF. CDR3 nucleotide sequence: TGTGCCAGCAGCCCTCAGGGGCTAGCGGGGGTTTACAATGAGCAGTACTTC.

This chain joins TRBV25-1 and TRBJ1-1, with TRBD1 identical over 11 bases. Per germline, CDR1 MGHDK and CDR2 SYGVNS. After removal of 3 bases from V and 4 bases from J, the junction contained 4 bases not matched to a gene. This CDR3 has 15 amino acids. The CDR3: CASSEGGTGGTEAFF. DNA for the CDR3: TGTGCCAGCAGTGAGGGGGGGACAGGGGGCACTGAAGCTTTCTTT.

This chain links TRBV4-1 with TRBJ1-2; D gene uncertain. Between the trimmed V and J ends, which lost 0 bases and 7 bases, there was a span of 12 bases. The CDR3 extends over 14 amino acids. The germline gives CDR1 MGHRA, CDR2 YSYEKL. The CDR3 spells CASSQDTGMFGYTF. The CDR3, as DNA: TGCGCCAGCAGCCAAGATACGGGAATGTTTGGCTACACCTTC.

CDR3 coding DNA: TGTGCCAGCAGTTTATTCAGGGGGCGAGACGCTAACTATGGCTACACCTTC. Its translation: CASSLFRGRDANYGYTF. J is TRBJ1-2 and V is TRBV27; 8 bases line up with TRBD1. Looked up from germline, CDR1 is MNHEY and CDR2 is SMNVEV (reference sequence). V lost 1 base and J lost 0; bases outside the gene matches: 7. The CDR3 totals 17 residues.

The genes are TRBV20-1 and TRBJ1-4, with D maybe TRBD1 (5 bases). Trimming removed 1 base at V and 2 bases at J, with 8 bases between. This CDR3 comprises 14 residues. Germline loops: CDR1 DFQATT, CDR2 SNEGSKA (reference sequence). The CDR3, as DNA: TGCAGTGCTAGAGCGGGGGTGACTAATGAAAAACTGTTTTTT. Translated: CSARAGVTNEKLFF.

The rearrangement joins TRBV20-1 to TRBJ2-5; the D is unclear. Near its end, the DNA agrees better with TRBJ2-7, so the J call may be wrong. CDR1 is DFQATT, CDR2 SNEGSKA, per germline (reference sequence). This CDR3 contains 13 residues. The CDR3 is CSASPPDRYEQYF. DNA of the CDR3: TGCAGTGCGAGCCCCCCGGACCGGTACGAGCAGTACTTC.

J is TRBJ2-2 and V is TRBV5-1; tentative D call: TRBD1 (6 bases). The germline gives CDR1 SGHRS, CDR2 YFSETQ. Trimming stripped 6 bases from V and 0 bases from J, with 12 bases between. CDR3 length: 15 residues. CDR3 nucleotides: TGCGCCAGCACCTCCCGGACAGCGAACACCGGGGAGCTGTTTTTT. This encodes CASTSRTANTGELFF.

This clonotype was detected only a few times. V gene TRBV27 combines with J gene TRBJ2-3; 7 positions agree with TRBD2. This CDR3 contains 15 residues. V dropped 4 bases and J dropped 0; count of bases not matched to a gene: 4. Germline assignment: CDR1 MNHEY and CDR2 SMNVEV (reference sequence). In DNA, the CDR3 is TGTGCCAGCAGTTGGAGCGGGAAGAGCACAGATACGCAGTATTTT. It encodes CASSWSGKSTDTQYF.

The chain joins TRBV20-1 to TRBJ1-5; D not resolved. V lost 1 base and J 4 bases, leaving 11 bases between the germline ends. The CDR3 is 14 amino acids. Germline V CDR1 and CDR2: DFQATT, SNEGSKA (reference sequence). The CDR3 nucleotides are TGCAGTGCTAGAGTGCCAGGCCCTAATCAGCCCCAGCATTTT. Its translation is CSARVPGPNQPQHF.

This sequence joins TRBV14 and TRBJ2-4, with D hard to call. The end of the DNA aligns better with TRBJ2-7, so the J call may be wrong. Germline-derived CDR1 and CDR2 are SGHDN and FVKESK. This CDR3 is built from 13 residues. The CDR3: CASSPTWHFEQYF. For the CDR3, the DNA is TGTGCCAGCAGCCCAACGTGGCACTTCGAGCAGTACTTC.

The rearrangement links TRBV20-1 to TRBJ2-3; D possibly corresponds to TRBD1 (6 bases). CDR3 length: 15 amino acids. V lost 3 bases and J lost 2, with 15 bases in between. Germline values: CDR1 DFQATT, CDR2 SNEGSKA (reference sequence). The DNA of the CDR3 is TGCAGTGCTAGGGGTTGGACAGTCTACACAGATACGCAGTATTTT. Amino acids: CSARGWTVYTDTQYF.

This clonotype was picked up many times. DNA for the CDR3: TGCAGTGCTAGTCGTCGGGGAGAGACCCAGTACTTC. Protein sequence: CSASRRGETQYF. The genes are TRBV20-1 and TRBJ2-5; TRBD2 is a possible D gene (5 bases). With 3 bases removed from V and 4 bases from J, the gap between germline ends came to 9 bases. The length of the CDR3 is 12 residues. Germline V lookup: CDR1 DFQATT, CDR2 SNEGSKA (reference sequence).

This chain connects TRBV4-2 to TRBJ2-1; 10 bases are shared with TRBD2. The CDR3 sequence is 15 residues long. After removal of 1 base from V and 8 bases from J, the junction contained 5 bases not matched to a gene. The germline V gene has CDR1 LGHNA and CDR2 YNFKEQ. The CDR3 DNA sequence: TGTGCCAGCAGCCAAGTCTCGAGCGGGGGGGATGAGCAGTTCTTC. It encodes CASSQVSSGGDEQFF.

This clonotype was detected only a few times. The chain has TRBV11-3 and TRBJ2-1, with TRBD2 matching 14 bases. Germline CDR1 and CDR2: SGHNT and YENEEA. V dropped 5 bases and J dropped 7; count of bases not matched to a gene: 7. This CDR3 spans 16 amino acids. The CDR3 nucleotides read TGTGCCAGCAGCCAGGGACTAGCGGGAGTCTTGAATGAGCAGTTCTTC. This sequence encodes CASSQGLAGVLNEQFF.

V usage is TRBV20-1 and J usage is TRBJ2-7; the match to TRBD1 covers 7 bases. V dropped 6 bases and J dropped 0; count of bases not matched to a gene: 5. The CDR3 spans 13 residues. Germline CDR1 is DFQATT and CDR2 is SNEGSKA (reference sequence). This CDR3 reads CSAFGQVSYEQYF. Written as DNA, the CDR3 is TGCAGTGCCTTCGGACAGGTCTCCTACGAGCAGTACTTC.

This clonotype appeared a few times. The chain employs TRBV28 and TRBJ1-2; no definite D call. CDR1 MDHEN and CDR2 SYDVKM come from the germline V gene. V lost 8 bases and J lost 5, with 12 bases in between. This CDR3 contains 12 residues. This CDR3 reads CASRRKMYGYTF. The DNA for the CDR3 is TGTGCCAGCCGGCGGAAAATGTATGGCTACACCTTC.

This chain links TRBV20-1 with TRBJ1-2; D is ambiguous. The CDR3 is 16 residues long. The germline V gene encodes CDR1 DFQATT and CDR2 SNEGSKA (reference sequence). V gave up 0 bases and J gave up 0 bases, with 14 bases separating them. DNA for the CDR3: TGCAGTGCTAGAGATATGCGGAAGGGAACTAACTATGGCTACACCTTC. This gives the protein CSARDMRKGTNYGYTF.